These T cell receptor beta chains were read from a single sample in a study of T cell responses to AZD1222 COVID-19 vaccine. Sequenced by immunoSEQ multiplex PCR; TCRdb stores in-frame clones only, minus some. The data show some 130,000 clones, 80% to 95% seen once. The sequenced sample was peripheral blood, obtained on day 0 of AZD1222 vaccination. All receptors come from an adult in good health. CDR3s include the opening cysteine and the closing phenylalanine or tryptophan. Each record gives: clone size, J gene, D gene, V gene, CDR3 DNA, CDR3 protein. A D gene is named only where the DNA matches it firmly. Where a row states a size, it is once, few, many or the class of an expanded clone; other rows omit it.

once	TRBJ1-6	-	TRBV5-1	TGCGCCAGCAGCTTGGCAGGGGCAGAATCACCCCTCCACTTT	CASSLAGAESPLHF
-	TRBJ1-1	-	TRBV7-3	TGTGCCAGCAGCTTAAATGGGGGAATGAACACTGAAGCTTTCTTT	CASSLNGGMNTEAFF
once	TRBJ1-1	TRBD1	TRBV27	TGTGCCAGCAGCCCGATTATTGGGACAGGGGGCATCGTAGGGGCTTTCTTT	CASSPIIGTGGIVGAFF
-	TRBJ1-1	TRBD1	TRBV19	TGTGCCAGTAGTAGTACAGGGGATACTGAAGCTTTCTTT	CASSSTGDTEAFF
-	TRBJ1-1	-	TRBV15	TGTGCCACCAGCAGGTTGGGACGGCTGAACACTGAAGCTTTCTTT	CATSRLGRLNTEAFF
-	TRBJ2-1	TRBD2	TRBV24-1	TGTGCCACCAGTCCCCCCATTGCGGGAGTAACTTTGAATGAGCAGTTCTTC	CATSPPIAGVTLNEQFF
once	TRBJ1-1	-	TRBV19	TGTGCCAGTAGTCCCGGACAGATAAAAGCTTTCTTT	CASSPGQIKAFF
-	TRBJ1-2	-	TRBV3-1/TRBV3-2	TGTGCCAGCAGCCAAGATCCGCAGTATGTTAACTATGGCTACACCTTC	CASSQDPQYVNYGYTF
once	TRBJ2-7	TRBD1	TRBV5-5	TGTGCCAGCAGCTTGGATACAGGGGGTGGCGAGCAGTACTTC	CASSLDTGGGEQYF
-	TRBJ2-7	-	TRBV7-3	TGTGCCAGCAGCTTAGGGCGGACCTACGAGCAGTACTTC	CASSLGRTYEQYF
-	TRBJ1-1	TRBD1	TRBV7-9	TGTGCCAGCAGCACCTCAACCCGGACAGGGAGGAGCACTGAAGCTTTCTTT	CASSTSTRTGRSTEAFF
-	TRBJ1-5	-	TRBV20-1	TGCAGTGCTGGTGGGGGGGATCAGCCCCAGCATTTT	CSAGGGDQPQHF
-	TRBJ1-2	-	TRBV2	TGTGCCAGCAGTGACAACAGGCAAGTGGGCTATGGCTACACCTTC	CASSDNRQVGYGYTF
-	TRBJ2-1	-	TRBV4-3	TGCGCCAGCAGCGGCAGCGGGACAGGTTTTAACGATGAGCAGTTCTTC	CASSGSGTGFNDEQFF
few	TRBJ2-2	-	TRBV9	TGTGCCAGCAGCGTAGGAGGGAGTGGCGGGGAGCTGTTTTTT	CASSVGGSGGELFF
-	TRBJ2-7	-	TRBV20-1	TGCAGTGCTAGGCTGACTTACGAGCAGTACTTC	CSARLTYEQYF
-	TRBJ2-7	TRBD1	TRBV25-1	TGTGCCAGCCGACCGCGACAGGGCTCTGGTGAGCAGTACTTC	CASRPRQGSGEQYF
-	TRBJ2-5	-	TRBV27	TGTGCCAGCAGTTTATATCGGGCAGCCCAGGAGACCCAGTACTTC	CASSLYRAAQETQYF
-	TRBJ1-4	TRBD1	TRBV5-1	TGCGCCAGCAGCATACAGGGGGCTAATGAAAAACTGTTTTTT	CASSIQGANEKLFF
-	TRBJ1-2	-	TRBV7-9	TGTGCCAGCAGCCTCATCGCTAACTATGGCTACACCTTC	CASSLIANYGYTF
few	TRBJ2-5	-	TRBV2	TGTGCCAGCAGTGTACAAGAGACCCAGTACTTC	CASSVQETQYF
-	TRBJ1-1	-	TRBV6-5	TGTGCCAGCAGTTACAAGACCTACACTGAAGCTTTCTTT	CASSYKTYTEAFF
once	TRBJ2-3	-	TRBV9	TGTGCCAGCAGCGTATTCGCAGATACGCAGTATTTT	CASSVFADTQYF
-	TRBJ1-1	-	TRBV12-5	TGTGCTAGTGGTTTGGGCCCTCGTTTGGCTTTCTTT	CASGLGPRLAFF
-	TRBJ1-5	-	TRBV24-1	TGTGCCACCACAGACCGGGACTCGTACAATCAGCCCCAGCATTTT	CATTDRDSYNQPQHF
-	TRBJ2-7	-	TRBV6-2/TRBV6-3	TGTGCCAGCAGTAGATTACGGCGCGCCGAGCAGTACTTC	CASSRLRRAEQYF
-	TRBJ1-1	-	TRBV5-4	TGTGCCAGCACCGGGCCGGGTATTCCAGGAGAAGCTTTCTTT	CASTGPGIPGEAFF
-	TRBJ2-1	TRBD2	TRBV6-5	TGTGCCAGCTGCCGTAGCGGGAGCTCCTACAATGAGCAGTTCTTC	CASCRSGSSYNEQFF
-	TRBJ1-5	-	TRBV6-2/TRBV6-3	TGTGCCAGCAGTTATGACAGTAGCAATCAGCCCCAGCATTTT	CASSYDSSNQPQHF
-	TRBJ2-7	TRBD2	TRBV11-3	TGTGCCAGCAGCCCTCGGCTAGCGGGACCCTACGAGCAGTACTTC	CASSPRLAGPYEQYF
-	TRBJ1-3	-	TRBV12-5	TGTGCTAGTGGTGTGACCGCGCGGCCTGGAAACACCATATATTTT	CASGVTARPGNTIYF
-	TRBJ2-7	TRBD1	TRBV7-9	TGTGCCAGCAACGGACAGGGGGCCTCCGAGCAGTACTTC	CASNGQGASEQYF
-	TRBJ2-5	TRBD2	TRBV28	TGTGCCAGCGGACTAGCCAGGGAGACCCAGTACTTC	CASGLARETQYF
few	TRBJ1-2	-	TRBV6-5	TGTGCCAGCAGTTACGTACAGAACTATGGCTACACCTTC	CASSYVQNYGYTF
-	TRBJ2-7	TRBD2	TRBV5-5	TGTGCCAGCAGCCCGGGGGGGGTCTACGAGCAGTACTTC	CASSPGGVYEQYF
-	TRBJ2-3	-	TRBV24-1	TGTGCCACCAGTGATAAGTTAGCCGACCTTAGCACAGATACGCAGTATTTT	CATSDKLADLSTDTQYF
-	TRBJ2-1	-	TRBV5-4	TGTGCCAGCAGCCTCCCTATAGACAATGAGCAGTTCTTC	CASSLPIDNEQFF
-	TRBJ1-3	-	TRBV6-5	TGTGCCAGCAGTTATCAGCCGGGGGCGGGTGGAAACACCATATATTTT	CASSYQPGAGGNTIYF
-	TRBJ1-2	TRBD1	TRBV27	TGTGCCAGCAGTTTAGTAAGGGACAGCCCCTATGGCTACACCTTC	CASSLVRDSPYGYTF
-	TRBJ1-5	-	TRBV27	TGTGCCAGCAGTTTTACCGGGGGAGGCAATCAGCCCCAGCATTTT	CASSFTGGGNQPQHF
few	TRBJ2-7	-	TRBV7-8	TGTGCCAGCAGCCGACGAAGACAGAGCTTATACGAGCAGTACTTC	CASSRRRQSLYEQYF
once	TRBJ2-5	-	TRBV5-1	TGCGCCAGCAGCTCCCCTATCGCGTGGGGACGAGAGACCCAGTACTTC	CASSSPIAWGRETQYF
few	TRBJ1-6	TRBD1	TRBV5-1	TGCGCCAGCAGCAGACAGGGGTCCTATAATTCACCCCTCCACTTT	CASSRQGSYNSPLHF
-	TRBJ1-5	-	TRBV30	TGTGCCTGGAGCCAATCCCAGGCACATCAGCCCCAGCATTTT	CAWSQSQAHQPQHF
-	TRBJ1-2	-	TRBV11-2	TGTGCCAGCAGCCTATGGGGTGGGGACTATGGCTACACCTTC	CASSLWGGDYGYTF
-	TRBJ1-2	-	TRBV18	TGTGCCAGCTCTCCCAGGGAGGGCTATGGCTACACCTTC	CASSPREGYGYTF
-	TRBJ2-7	TRBD2	TRBV18	TGTGCCAGCTCACCAGAACTAGCGGCCTCCTACGAGCAGTACTTC	CASSPELAASYEQYF
-	TRBJ1-5	-	TRBV12-3/TRBV12-4	TGTGCCAGTAGCCGGGGGGGGGAACTGCATTTT	CASSRGGELHF
-	TRBJ1-1	-	TRBV6-5	TGTGCCAGCAGTTACTCGCCGGCAGGGAACACTGAAGCTTTCTTT	CASSYSPAGNTEAFF
-	TRBJ2-3	TRBD1	TRBV2	TGTGCCAGCGGGGGACAGGGAAGCGGGACGCAGTATTTT	CASGGQGSGTQYF
once	TRBJ2-7	TRBD2	TRBV6-5	TGTGCCAGCAGTCCCTTTAGCGGGAGAGGCGACGAGCAGTACTTC	CASSPFSGRGDEQYF
-	TRBJ1-3	-	TRBV10-2	TGCGCCAGCAGTGCAACGGAAGGGGTTGGAAACACCATATATTTT	CASSATEGVGNTIYF
-	TRBJ2-5	TRBD1	TRBV18	TGTGCCAGCTCAGGTTCGGGACAGGGTACCGAGACCCAGTACTTC	CASSGSGQGTETQYF
-	TRBJ1-1	TRBD1	TRBV10-3	TGTGCCATCAGACAGGGGCGAGGCACTGAAGCTTTCTTT	CAIRQGRGTEAFF
-	TRBJ2-1	-	TRBV1	TGCACCAGCAGCCAAGATGCAGCGGGAGGAGTCGGAGAGCAGTTCTTC	CTSSQDAAGGVGEQFF
-	TRBJ2-1	-	TRBV7-9	TGTGCCAGCAGCCGAAGAGGGGGGGCAAACAATGAGCAGTTCTTC	CASSRRGGANNEQFF
-	TRBJ2-1	-	TRBV6-5	TGTGCCAGCAGCTACTCGTCCCATACTACCTACAATGAGCAGTTCTTC	CASSYSSHTTYNEQFF